The subject of this entry is one T cell receptor (beta chain). Its antigen remains unidentified. This entry belongs to a study of blood T cells in healthy people across ages. The study, taken as a whole, reports: There was no known CMV status for donors, so expanded clonotype changes were possibly confounded.

Each sample had at least 6.5 million PBMCs isolated. Together with a sample-barcoded 5' primer, a J-beta primer mix was included in a second PCR lasting about 7 to 12 cycles. Every cDNA molecule carried a tag from a template-switch adaptor bearing 12 random nucleotides. Each sample yielded at least 2.5 million CDR3-containing paired-end reads. TCRdb redid the calling of the 5' RACE reads with MiXCR, one entry per CDR3 protein. The top ten hold under 25% of the sample, which has fewer than 2 million distinct CDR3 sequences, about two fifths seen once. The sample was blood. This clonotype was obtained from a human donor in good health.

CDR3: CASSEGRGEAFF. CDR3 sequence (DNA): TGTGCCAGCAGTGAAGGGAGGGGCGAAGCTTTCTTT. The J gene is TRBJ1-1, the V gene TRBV6-1, with a possible D match to TRBD1 (5 bases). Trimming removed 1 base at V and 8 bases at J, with 8 bases between. The CDR3 is 12 residues long. Germline CDR1 is MNHNS and CDR2 is SASEGT.